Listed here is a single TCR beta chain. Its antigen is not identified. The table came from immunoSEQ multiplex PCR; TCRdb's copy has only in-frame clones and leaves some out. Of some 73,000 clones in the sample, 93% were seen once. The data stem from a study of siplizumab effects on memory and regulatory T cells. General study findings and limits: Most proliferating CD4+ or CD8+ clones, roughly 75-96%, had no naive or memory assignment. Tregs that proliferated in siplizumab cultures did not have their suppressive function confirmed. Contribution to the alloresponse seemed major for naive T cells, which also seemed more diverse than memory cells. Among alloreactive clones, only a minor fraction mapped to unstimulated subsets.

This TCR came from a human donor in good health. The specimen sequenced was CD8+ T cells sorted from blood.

The CDR3 bases are TGTGCCAGTAGTATAACTGATGCCAACAATGAGCAGTTCTTC. Translation gives CASSITDANNEQFF. The gene calls are TRBV19 and TRBJ2-1; the D is unclear. V was pared by 2 bases and J by 5 bases, with 10 bases between. Germline assignment: CDR1 LNHDA and CDR2 SQIVND (reference sequence). CDR3 length: 14 residues. The full variable domain, rest sourced from reference TRBV19 and TRBJ2-1, is DGGITQSPKYLFRKEGQNVTLSCEQNLNHDAMYWYRQDPGQGLRLIYYSQIVNDFQKGDIAEGYSVSREKKESFPLTVTSAQKNPTAFYLCASSITDANNEQFFGPGTRLTVL.